This TCR beta chain was captured by sequencing in a study of blood T cell repertoires in COVID-19. Germline CDR1 reads SQVTM; CDR2 reads ANQGSEA. The CDR3 consists of 15 residues. V lost 5 bases to trimming and J lost 11 bases; unmatched junction nucleotides: 19. Method: immunoSEQ multiplex PCR; TCRdb's copy keeps in-frame clones and lacks some. The sample records roughly 43,000 clones, about four fifths being singletons. The rearrangement uses TRBV29-1 and TRBJ1-1; 8 nucleotides align to TRBD1. This clonotype was obtained from a woman aged 60-75 years with acute or convalescent COVID-19. The sequenced material came from peripheral blood. The CDR3 loop is CSVLPPGQEALPAFF. In DNA form, the CDR3 reads TGCAGCGTTCTACCCCCGGGACAGGAGGCTCTTCCGGCTTTCTTT.